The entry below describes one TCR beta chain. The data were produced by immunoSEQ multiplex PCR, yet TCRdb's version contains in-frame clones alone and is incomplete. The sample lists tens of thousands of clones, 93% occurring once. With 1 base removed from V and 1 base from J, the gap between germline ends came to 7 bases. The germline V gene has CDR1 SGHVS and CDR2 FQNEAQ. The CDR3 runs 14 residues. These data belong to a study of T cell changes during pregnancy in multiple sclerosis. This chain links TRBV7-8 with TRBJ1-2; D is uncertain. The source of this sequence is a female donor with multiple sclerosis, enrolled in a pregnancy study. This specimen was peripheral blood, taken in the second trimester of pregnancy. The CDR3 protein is CASSLVSVNYGYTF. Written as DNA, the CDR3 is TGTGCCAGCAGCTTAGTATCGGTTAACTATGGCTACACCTTC.